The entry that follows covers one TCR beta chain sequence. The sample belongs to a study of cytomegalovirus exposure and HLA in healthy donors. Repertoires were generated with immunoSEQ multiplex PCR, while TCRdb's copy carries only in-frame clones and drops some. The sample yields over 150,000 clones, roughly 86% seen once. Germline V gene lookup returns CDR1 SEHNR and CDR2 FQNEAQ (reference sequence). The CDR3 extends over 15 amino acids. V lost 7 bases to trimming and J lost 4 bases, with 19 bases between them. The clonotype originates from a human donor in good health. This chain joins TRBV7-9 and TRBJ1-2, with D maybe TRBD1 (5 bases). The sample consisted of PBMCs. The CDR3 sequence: CASMVGGFQGYGYTF. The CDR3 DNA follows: TGTGCCAGCATGGTGGGAGGGTTTCAGGGCTATGGCTACACCTTC.